Presented here are 28 T cell receptor beta chains from one specimen sequenced in a study of cytomegalovirus exposure and HLA in healthy donors. Use of 60 Vbeta and 13 Jbeta primers characterized the PCR. This table comes from immunoSEQ multiplex PCR, and its TCRdb copy is limited to in-frame clones, with some not included. The sample records about 130,000 clones, around 83% being singletons. Sequencing input: PBMCs. The source is a girl aged 2-10 years in good health and CMV-seronegative.

This sequence joins TRBV6-1 and TRBJ2-3, with TRBD2 matching 9 bases. V lost 3 bases, J lost 2 bases, and 9 bases stayed unmatched. Germline V CDR1 and CDR2: MNHNS, SASEGT. The CDR3 is 17 residues long. CDR3 DNA: TGTGCCAGCAGTGATCGGAGACTAGCGGATTTCACAGATACGCAGTATTTT. It is translated as CASSDRRLADFTDTQYF.

This sequence joins TRBV7-9 and TRBJ2-3; TRBD2 agrees at 9 bases. Looked up from germline, CDR1 is SEHNR and CDR2 is FQNEAQ (reference sequence). The CDR3 runs to 15 residues. The ends lost 3 bases at V and 4 bases at J; junction bases unmatched: 5. The DNA of the CDR3 is TGTGCCAGCAGCTTTCAAGCGGGGGGCCCAGATACGCAGTATTTT. Translating gives CASSFQAGGPDTQYF. The full variable domain, with the rest looked up from reference TRBV7-9 and TRBJ2-3, is DTGVSQNPRHKITKRGQNVTFRCDPISEHNRLYWYRQTLGQGPEFLTYFQNEAQLEKSRLLSDRFSAERPKGSFSTLEIQRTEQGDSAMYLCASSFQAGGPDTQYFGPGTRLTVL.

This chain uses TRBV7-2 with TRBJ2-3, with a tentative D call TRBD1 (5 bases). Germline V gene data show CDR1 as SGHTA and CDR2 as FQGNSA. The CDR3 runs 17 residues. With 5 bases removed from V and 0 bases from J, the gap between germline ends came to 18 bases. The CDR3 loop is CASSGRQRSSSTDTQYF. CDR3 DNA: TGTGCCAGCAGCGGCCGACAGAGGAGTTCTAGCACAGATACGCAGTATTTT.

The chain employs TRBV7-8 and TRBJ2-7; no firm D call. Germline assignment: CDR1 SGHVS and CDR2 FQNEAQ. V was pared by 3 bases and J by 6 bases, with 9 bases between. This CDR3 is 12 amino acids long. The CDR3 coding sequence is TGTGCCAGCAGCTTCCTAGACTTCGAGCAGTACTTC. Protein sequence: CASSFLDFEQYF.

This clone was found once. The rearrangement links TRBV7-9 to TRBJ2-7; possible D gene TRBD2, 7 bases. Trimming stripped 3 bases from V and 0 bases from J, with 21 bases between. The CDR3 sequence is 18 residues long. CDR1 is SEHNR and CDR2 is FQNEAQ in the germline V gene (reference sequence). The CDR3 protein is CASSLVGGGTTVSYEQYF. The CDR3 DNA sequence: TGTGCCAGCAGCTTGGTAGGGGGGGGGACGACAGTCTCCTACGAGCAGTACTTC.

V gene TRBV9 combines with J gene TRBJ2-7; 7 bases match TRBD2. The J segment lost 5 bases and the V segment lost 7 bases, leaving 12 bases of the junction unmatched. The CDR3 extends over 14 amino acids. CDR1 is SGDLS, CDR2 YYNGEE, per germline. The DNA for the CDR3 is TGTGCCAGCTCCGAAGCGGGACGTGTCCACGAGCAGTACTTC. Encoded protein: CASSEAGRVHEQYF.

V is TRBV5-6 and J is TRBJ2-3, with 7 positions matching TRBD1. This CDR3 has 16 amino acids. The V and J ends lost 3 bases and 2 bases, in that order; junction bases with no gene match: 9. Germline values: CDR1 SGHDT, CDR2 YYEEEE. The CDR3 loop is CASSSSGTVATDTQYF. DNA for the CDR3: TGTGCCAGCAGCTCTTCCGGGACAGTAGCCACAGATACGCAGTATTTT.

This clone was observed a handful of times. The V call is TRBV5-1, the J call TRBJ1-2; maybe TRBD1 (6 bases). CDR3 size: 15 residues. Between the trimmed V and J ends, which lost 2 bases and 4 bases, there was a span of 15 bases. CDR1 and CDR2 (germline): SGHRS, YFSETQ. CDR3 sequence reads: CASSLFATGSYGYTF. The CDR3 DNA reads TGCGCCAGCAGCTTATTTGCGACAGGATCCTATGGCTACACCTTC.

The chain links TRBV5-1 to TRBJ1-1, with a possible D match to TRBD1 (6 bases). This CDR3 region has 15 residues. The germline CDR1 and CDR2 sequences are SGHRS and YFSETQ. Trimming removed 4 bases at V and 0 bases at J, with 13 bases between. For the CDR3, the DNA is TGCGCCAGCAGCCTAGGCGGACAGATGAACACTGAAGCTTTCTTT. Translating gives CASSLGGQMNTEAFF.

The chain is built from TRBV19 and TRBJ1-5; tentatively, D is TRBD1 (5 bases). Germline V gene lookup returns CDR1 LNHDA and CDR2 SQIVND (reference sequence). The CDR3 is 14 residues long. V shed 0 bases and J shed 9 bases, with 12 bases lying between them. In DNA form, the CDR3 reads TGTGCCAGTAGTATAGAGGGGGGATTCGGGCCCCAGCATTTT. Its translation: CASSIEGGFGPQHF. The full variable domain, completed using reference TRBV19 and TRBJ1-5, is DGGITQSPKYLFRKEGQNVTLSCEQNLNHDAMYWYRQDPGQGLRLIYYSQIVNDFQKGDIAEGYSVSREKKESFPLTVTSAQKNPTAFYLCASSIEGGFGPQHFGDGTRLSIL.

The V call is TRBV28, the J call TRBJ1-1; weak D call: TRBD1 (6 bases). From germline, CDR1 is MDHEN and CDR2 SYDVKM. The length of the CDR3 is 13 residues. V lost 8 bases and J 0 bases, leaving 10 bases between the germline ends. CDR3 nucleotide sequence: TGTGCCAGCGGACAGAACATGAACACTGAAGCTTTCTTT. Its translation: CASGQNMNTEAFF.

V is TRBV30 and J is TRBJ1-6, with TRBD1 identical over 10 bases. Germline CDR1 reads GTSNPN; CDR2 reads SVGIG (reference sequence). The CDR3 loop spans 18 amino acids. V trimming: 3 bases; J trimming: 4 bases; junction bases outside the gene matches: 12. CDR3 loop: CAWSLQRTGGRYNSPLHF. The CDR3 bases are TGTGCCTGGAGCCTGCAACGGACAGGGGGAAGATATAATTCACCCCTCCACTTT.

J is TRBJ2-7 and V is TRBV7-3; 13 bases map to TRBD2. There are 16 residues in the CDR3. Trimming took 5 bases from V and 5 from J; bases not matched to a gene: 9. CDR1 is SGHTA, CDR2 FQGTGA, per germline. CDR3 in DNA: TGTGCCAGCAGCCCTTCCCCGACTAGCGGGGGGCACGAGCAGTACTTC. Residues: CASSPSPTSGGHEQYF.

The J gene is TRBJ1-2, the V gene TRBV30; D uncertain. Trimming took off 5 bases at V and 4 bases at J, with 17 bases between the two ends. From germline, CDR1 is GTSNPN and CDR2 SVGIG (reference sequence). This CDR3 contains 14 residues. The CDR3 protein is CAWRPYYRGYGYTF. CDR3 nucleotides: TGTGCCTGGCGACCCTACTATCGGGGCTATGGCTACACCTTC.

This chain joins TRBV7-9 and TRBJ2-7; 8 nucleotides line up with TRBD1. CDR1 SEHNR and CDR2 FQNEAQ come from the germline V gene (reference sequence). J lost 5 bases, V lost 5 bases, and 5 bases had no gene match. The CDR3 is 13 amino acids. The DNA for the CDR3 is TGTGCCAGCAGCCAAACAGGGGGTAACGAGCAGTACTTC. Amino acid sequence: CASSQTGGNEQYF.

Written as DNA, the CDR3 is TGTGCCAGCAGCCAAGAAAGGGCAGGGTGGTCCTACAATGAGCAGTTCTTC. This codes for CASSQERAGWSYNEQFF. The genes are TRBV4-2 and TRBJ2-1; maybe TRBD1 (5 bases). Trimming pared 0 bases from V and 1 base from J, leaving 13 bases between. There are 17 residues in the CDR3. Germline V gives CDR1 LGHNA, CDR2 YNFKEQ.

The table lists this clone with a few counts. The gene calls are TRBV27 and TRBJ1-3; D is ambiguous. CDR1 MNHEY and CDR2 SMNVEV come from the germline V gene (reference sequence). V dropped 3 bases and J dropped 4 bases, with 7 bases sitting between them. The CDR3 length is 13 residues. The CDR3 DNA reads TGTGCCAGCAGTTTCCTATTGGGAAACACCATATATTTT. It yields the protein CASSFLLGNTIYF.

The genes are TRBV9 and TRBJ2-7; TRBD2 matches at 13 bases. This CDR3 comprises 15 residues. Trimming removed 4 bases from V and 4 bases from J; junction bases left unmatched: 5. Germline-derived CDR1 and CDR2 are SGDLS and YYNGEE. CDR3: CASSPGTSGVYEQYF. CDR3 nucleotide sequence: TGTGCCAGCAGCCCAGGGACTAGCGGGGTATACGAGCAGTACTTC.

The V call is TRBV6-5, the J call TRBJ2-5; TRBD1 matches 8 bases. CDR3 length: 13 amino acids. Unmatched junction bases numbered 4, after V lost 6 bases and J lost 4 bases. The germline V gene encodes CDR1 MNHEY and CDR2 SVGAGI. CDR3 protein: CASRHRGVETQYF. The CDR3 DNA follows: TGTGCCAGCAGGCACAGGGGGGTAGAGACCCAGTACTTC.

The chain combines TRBV6-5 with TRBJ1-1; a possible D gene is TRBD1 (6 bases). The CDR3 runs 14 residues. Per the germline V gene, CDR1 is MNHEY and CDR2 is SVGAGI. V was shortened by 2 bases and J by 5 bases, with 12 bases between the two germline ends. DNA of the CDR3: TGTGCCAGCAGTTACGGAACAGGGAAGACTGAAGCTTTCTTT. Protein: CASSYGTGKTEAFF.

The chain carries TRBV7-2 and TRBJ2-5, with TRBD2 identical over 9 bases. Germline-derived CDR1 and CDR2 are SGHTA and FQGNSA. Losses at the gene ends were 2 bases for V and 0 bases for J; bases not matched to a gene: 4. This CDR3 comprises 16 residues. The CDR3 region is CASSLPSGTYQETQYF. The DNA for the CDR3 is TGTGCCAGCAGCTTACCTAGCGGGACGTACCAAGAGACCCAGTACTTC.

The gene calls are TRBV9 and TRBJ2-1; D might be TRBD1 (5 bases). Germline loops: CDR1 SGDLS, CDR2 YYNGEE. This CDR3 has 12 residues. The V and J ends lost 3 bases and 4 bases respectively, with 5 bases between them. CDR3 protein: CASSGQYNEQFF. The CDR3 DNA reads TGTGCCAGCAGCGGACAGTACAATGAGCAGTTCTTC.

This chain connects TRBV2 to TRBJ1-4; TRBD1 matches 7 bases. Germline values: CDR1 SNHLY, CDR2 FYNNEI. V shed 5 bases, J shed 4 bases, and the junction held 7 bases outside the gene matches. The CDR3 has 15 amino acids. CDR3: CASSTRDSLNEKLFF. The DNA for the CDR3 is TGTGCCAGCAGTACCCGGGACAGCCTTAATGAAAAACTGTTTTTT.

The chain is built from TRBV6-4 and TRBJ2-3, with 9 bases fitting TRBD1. V gave up 1 base and J gave up 3 bases; unmatched junction bases: 5. Germline values: CDR1 MRHNA, CDR2 SNTAGT. This CDR3 has 16 amino acids. This chain's CDR3 is CASSDYAGQGTDTQYF. In nucleotides, the CDR3 is TGTGCCAGCAGTGACTATGCGGGACAGGGAACAGATACGCAGTATTTT.

The rearrangement links TRBV5-1 to TRBJ1-2, with D possibly TRBD1 on 5 matching bases. Germline V gives CDR1 SGHRS, CDR2 YFSETQ. This CDR3 is 15 amino acids long. Trimming took 3 bases from V and 7 from J, leaving 19 bases between them. The CDR3 DNA follows: TGCGCCAGCAGCTGGGACTTAGCTTGGTCGGGTGGCTACACCTTC. It yields the protein CASSWDLAWSGGYTF.

The rearrangement uses TRBV30 and TRBJ1-1; D possibly corresponds to TRBD1 (5 bases). Germline CDR1 GTSNPN, CDR2 SVGIG (reference sequence). This CDR3 contains 13 residues. Deletions cut 3 bases from V and 3 bases from J, with 11 bases between. CDR3 amino acids: CAWRGRADTEAFF. CDR3 in DNA: TGTGCCTGGAGAGGCAGGGCAGACACTGAAGCTTTCTTT.

With respect to this clone: No conserved phenylalanine or tryptophan ends this CDR3, so it is likely a read error. The chain links TRBV5-4 to TRBJ1-1; D may be TRBD1 (5 bases). The germline V and J ends were trimmed by 6 bases and 2 bases, with 17 bases remaining between them. The CDR3 length is 15 residues. CDR1 is SGHNT, CDR2 YYREEE, per germline (reference sequence). The CDR3 DNA is TGTGCCAGCACCCTAAGCCGGGGGGGTAACACTGAAGCTTTCGTT. As protein: CASTLSRGGNTEAFV.

The DNA of the CDR3 is TGTGCCAGCAGCTTTAGCGGGGGAACAGGAGAAGCTTTCTTT. This encodes CASSFSGGTGEAFF. The chain has TRBV7-2 and TRBJ1-1; D is perhaps TRBD1 (5 bases). Germline V gene lookup returns CDR1 SGHTA and CDR2 FQGNSA. This CDR3 region has 14 residues. The V and J ends lost 3 bases and 8 bases respectively, with 16 bases between them.